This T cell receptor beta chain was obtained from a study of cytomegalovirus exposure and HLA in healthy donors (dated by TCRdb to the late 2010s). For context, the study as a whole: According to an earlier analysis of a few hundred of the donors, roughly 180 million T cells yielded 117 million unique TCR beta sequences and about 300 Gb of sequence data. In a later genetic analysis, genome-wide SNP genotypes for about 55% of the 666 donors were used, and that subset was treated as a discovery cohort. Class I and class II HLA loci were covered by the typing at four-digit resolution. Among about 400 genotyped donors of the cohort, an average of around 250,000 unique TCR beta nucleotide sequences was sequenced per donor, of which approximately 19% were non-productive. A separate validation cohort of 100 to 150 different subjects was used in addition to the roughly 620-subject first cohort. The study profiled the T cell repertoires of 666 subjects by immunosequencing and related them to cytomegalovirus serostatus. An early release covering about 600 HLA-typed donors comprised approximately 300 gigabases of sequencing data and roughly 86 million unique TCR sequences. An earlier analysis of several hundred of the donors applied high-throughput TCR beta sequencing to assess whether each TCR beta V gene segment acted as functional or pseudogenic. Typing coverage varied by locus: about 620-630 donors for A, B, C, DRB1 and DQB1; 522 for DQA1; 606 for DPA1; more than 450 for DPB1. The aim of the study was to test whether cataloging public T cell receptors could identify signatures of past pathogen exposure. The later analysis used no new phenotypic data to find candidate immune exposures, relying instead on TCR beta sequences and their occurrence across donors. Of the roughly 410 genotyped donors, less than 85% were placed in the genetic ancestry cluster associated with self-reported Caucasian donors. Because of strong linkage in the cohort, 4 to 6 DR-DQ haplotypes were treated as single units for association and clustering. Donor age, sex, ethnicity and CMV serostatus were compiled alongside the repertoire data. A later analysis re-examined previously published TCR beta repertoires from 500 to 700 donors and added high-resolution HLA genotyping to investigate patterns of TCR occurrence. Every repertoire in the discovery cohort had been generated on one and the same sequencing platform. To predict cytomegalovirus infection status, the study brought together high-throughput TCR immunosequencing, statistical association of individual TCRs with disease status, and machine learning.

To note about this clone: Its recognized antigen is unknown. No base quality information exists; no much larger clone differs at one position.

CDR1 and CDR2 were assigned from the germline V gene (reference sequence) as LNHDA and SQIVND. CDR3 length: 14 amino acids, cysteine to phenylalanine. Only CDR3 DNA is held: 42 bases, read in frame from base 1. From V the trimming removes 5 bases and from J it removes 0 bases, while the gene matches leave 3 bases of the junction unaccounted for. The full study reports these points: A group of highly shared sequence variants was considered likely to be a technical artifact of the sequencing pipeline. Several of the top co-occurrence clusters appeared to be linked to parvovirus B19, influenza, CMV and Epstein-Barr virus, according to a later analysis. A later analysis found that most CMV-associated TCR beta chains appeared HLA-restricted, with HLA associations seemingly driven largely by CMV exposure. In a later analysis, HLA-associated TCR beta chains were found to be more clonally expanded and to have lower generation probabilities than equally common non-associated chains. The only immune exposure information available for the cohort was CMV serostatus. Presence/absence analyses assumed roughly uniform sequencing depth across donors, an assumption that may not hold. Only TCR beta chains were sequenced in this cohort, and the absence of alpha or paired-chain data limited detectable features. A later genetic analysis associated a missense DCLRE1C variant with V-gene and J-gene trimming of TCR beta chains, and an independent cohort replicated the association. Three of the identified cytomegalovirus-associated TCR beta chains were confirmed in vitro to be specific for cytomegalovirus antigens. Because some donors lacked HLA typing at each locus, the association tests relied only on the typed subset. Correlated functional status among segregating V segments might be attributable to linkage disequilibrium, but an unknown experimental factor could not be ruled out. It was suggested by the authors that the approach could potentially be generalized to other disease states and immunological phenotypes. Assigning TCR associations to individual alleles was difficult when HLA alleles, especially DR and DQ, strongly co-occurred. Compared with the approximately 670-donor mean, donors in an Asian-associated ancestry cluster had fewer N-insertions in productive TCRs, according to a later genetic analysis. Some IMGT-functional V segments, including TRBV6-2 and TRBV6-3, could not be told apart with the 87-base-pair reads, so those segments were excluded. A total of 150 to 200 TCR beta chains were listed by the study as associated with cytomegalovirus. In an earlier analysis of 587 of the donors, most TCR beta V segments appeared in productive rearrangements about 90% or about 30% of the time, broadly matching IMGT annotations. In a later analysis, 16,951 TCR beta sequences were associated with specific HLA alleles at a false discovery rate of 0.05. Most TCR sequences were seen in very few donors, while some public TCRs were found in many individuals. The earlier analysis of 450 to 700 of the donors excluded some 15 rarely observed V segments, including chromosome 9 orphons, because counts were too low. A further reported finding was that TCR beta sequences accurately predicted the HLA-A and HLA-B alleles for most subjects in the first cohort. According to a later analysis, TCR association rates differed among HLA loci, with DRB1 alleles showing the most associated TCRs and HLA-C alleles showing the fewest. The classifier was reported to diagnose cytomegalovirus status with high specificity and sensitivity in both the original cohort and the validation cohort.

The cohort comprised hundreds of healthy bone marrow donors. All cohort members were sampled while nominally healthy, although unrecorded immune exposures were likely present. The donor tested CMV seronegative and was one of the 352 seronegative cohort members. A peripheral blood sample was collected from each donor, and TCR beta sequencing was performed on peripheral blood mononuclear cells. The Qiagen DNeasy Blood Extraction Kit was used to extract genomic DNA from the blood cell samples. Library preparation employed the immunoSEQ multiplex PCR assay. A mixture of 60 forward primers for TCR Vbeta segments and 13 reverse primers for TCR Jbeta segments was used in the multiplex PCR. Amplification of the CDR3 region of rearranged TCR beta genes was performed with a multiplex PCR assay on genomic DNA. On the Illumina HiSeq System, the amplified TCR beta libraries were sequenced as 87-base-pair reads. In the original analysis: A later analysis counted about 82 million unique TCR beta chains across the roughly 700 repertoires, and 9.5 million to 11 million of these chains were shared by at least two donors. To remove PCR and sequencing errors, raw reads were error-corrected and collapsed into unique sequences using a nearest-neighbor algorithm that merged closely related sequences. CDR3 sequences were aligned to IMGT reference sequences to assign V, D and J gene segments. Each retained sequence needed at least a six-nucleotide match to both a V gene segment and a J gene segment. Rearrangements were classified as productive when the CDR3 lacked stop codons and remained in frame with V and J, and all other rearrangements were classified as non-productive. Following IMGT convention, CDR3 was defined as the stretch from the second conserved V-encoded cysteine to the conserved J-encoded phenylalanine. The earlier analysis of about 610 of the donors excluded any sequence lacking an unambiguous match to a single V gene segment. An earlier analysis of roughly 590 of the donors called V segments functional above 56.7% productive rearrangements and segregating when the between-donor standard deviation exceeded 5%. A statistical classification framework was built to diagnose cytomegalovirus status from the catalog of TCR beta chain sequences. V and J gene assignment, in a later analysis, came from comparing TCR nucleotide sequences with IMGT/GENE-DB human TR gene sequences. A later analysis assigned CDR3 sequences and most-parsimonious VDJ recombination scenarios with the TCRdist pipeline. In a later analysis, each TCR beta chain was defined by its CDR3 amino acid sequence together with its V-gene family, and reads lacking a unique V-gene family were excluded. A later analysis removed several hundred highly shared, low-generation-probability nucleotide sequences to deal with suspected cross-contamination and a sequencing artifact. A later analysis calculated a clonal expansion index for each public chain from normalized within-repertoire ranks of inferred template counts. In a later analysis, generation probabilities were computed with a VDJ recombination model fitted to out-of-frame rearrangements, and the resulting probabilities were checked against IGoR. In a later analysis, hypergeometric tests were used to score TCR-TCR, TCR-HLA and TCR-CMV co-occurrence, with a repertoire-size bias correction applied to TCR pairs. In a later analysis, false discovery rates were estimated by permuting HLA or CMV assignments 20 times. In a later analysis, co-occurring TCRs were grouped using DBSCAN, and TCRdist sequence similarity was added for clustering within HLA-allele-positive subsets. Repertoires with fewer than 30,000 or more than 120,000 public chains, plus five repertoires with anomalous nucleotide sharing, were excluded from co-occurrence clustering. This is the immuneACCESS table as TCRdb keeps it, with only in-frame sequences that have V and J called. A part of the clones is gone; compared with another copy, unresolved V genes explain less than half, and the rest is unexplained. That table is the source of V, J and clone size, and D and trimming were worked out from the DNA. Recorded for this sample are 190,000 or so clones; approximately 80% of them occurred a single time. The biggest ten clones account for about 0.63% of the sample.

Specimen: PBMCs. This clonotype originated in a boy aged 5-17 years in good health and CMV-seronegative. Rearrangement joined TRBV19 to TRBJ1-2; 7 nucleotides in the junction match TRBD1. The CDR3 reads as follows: CASSWGQPNYGYTF. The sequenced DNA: TGTGCCAGTAGTTGGGGACAGCCTAACTATGGCTACACCTTC.